This T cell receptor beta chain was identified in a study of T cell responses to AZD1222 COVID-19 vaccine. Overall study findings and caveats: The study found Spike-specific TCR breadth and depth rose after two AZD1222 doses. As reported, nearly half of all spike-specific TCRs target variant regions that are unmutated. Vaccine-associated CD4 TCRs spanned spike, dominant at 160-218 and 743-854. Most donors were white British, females outnumbered males, and clonal diversity was possibly underestimated.

Trimming took 6 bases from V and 0 from J, leaving 9 bases between them. Per germline, CDR1 GTSNPN and CDR2 SVGIG (reference sequence). The CDR3 totals 13 residues. In regard to this clone: What it binds is not known.

Assay used: immunoSEQ multiplex PCR; TCRdb lists only in-frame clones, some missing. The data contain about 110,000 clones, 85% to 90% of them singletons. The TCR was taken from an adult in good health. This rearrangement joins TRBV30 to TRBJ1-3; no definite D call. This material consisted of peripheral blood, taken on day 0 of AZD1222 vaccination. Written as DNA, the CDR3 is TGTGCCTGTCGACCTCCCTCTGGAAACACCATATATTTT. It translates to CACRPPSGNTIYF.